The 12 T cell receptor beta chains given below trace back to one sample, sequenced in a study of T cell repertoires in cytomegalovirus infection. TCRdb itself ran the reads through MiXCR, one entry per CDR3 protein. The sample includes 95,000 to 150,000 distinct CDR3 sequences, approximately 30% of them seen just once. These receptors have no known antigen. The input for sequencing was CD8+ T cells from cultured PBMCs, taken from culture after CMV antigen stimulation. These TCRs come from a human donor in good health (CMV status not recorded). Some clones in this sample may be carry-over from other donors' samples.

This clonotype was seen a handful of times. CDR3 sequence reads: CASSLGPGSTEAFF. The DNA for the CDR3 is TGTGCCAGCAGCTTAGGCCCTGGGAGCACTGAAGCTTTCTTT. The rearrangement links TRBV7-2 to TRBJ1-1; D gene unclear. Trimming shortened V by 1 base and J by 4 bases, and 10 bases separated the two germline ends. The CDR3 spans 14 residues. Germline CDR1 is SGHTA and CDR2 is FQGNSA.

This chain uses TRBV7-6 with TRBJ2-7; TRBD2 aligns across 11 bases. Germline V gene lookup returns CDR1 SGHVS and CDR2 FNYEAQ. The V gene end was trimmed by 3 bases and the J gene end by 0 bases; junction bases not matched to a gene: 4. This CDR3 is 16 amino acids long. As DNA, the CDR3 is TGTGCCAGCAGCTTGTCTAGCGGGGGGAGCTCCTACGAGCAGTACTTC. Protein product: CASSLSSGGSSYEQYF. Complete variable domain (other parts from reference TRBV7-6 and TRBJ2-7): GAGVSQSPRYKVTKRGQDVALRCDPISGHVSLYWYRQALGQGPEFLTYFNYEAQQDKSGLPNDRFSAERPEGSISTLTIQRTEQRDSAMYRCASSLSSGGSSYEQYFGPGTRLTVT.

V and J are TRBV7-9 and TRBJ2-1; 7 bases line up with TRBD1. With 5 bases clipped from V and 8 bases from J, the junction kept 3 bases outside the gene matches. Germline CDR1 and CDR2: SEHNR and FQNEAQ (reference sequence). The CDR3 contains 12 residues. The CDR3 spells CASSNRGYEQFF. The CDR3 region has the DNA TGTGCCAGCAGCAACAGGGGTTATGAGCAGTTCTTC.

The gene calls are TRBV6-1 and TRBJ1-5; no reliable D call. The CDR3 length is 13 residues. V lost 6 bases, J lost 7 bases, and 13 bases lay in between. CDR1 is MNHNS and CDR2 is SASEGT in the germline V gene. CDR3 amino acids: CASRGFFGQPQHF. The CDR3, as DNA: TGTGCCAGCAGGGGGTTTTTCGGACAGCCCCAGCATTTT.

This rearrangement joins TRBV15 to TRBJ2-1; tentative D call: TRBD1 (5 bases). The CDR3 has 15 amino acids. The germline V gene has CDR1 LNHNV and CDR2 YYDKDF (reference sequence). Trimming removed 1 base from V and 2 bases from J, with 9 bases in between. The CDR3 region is CATSRVRDPYNEQFF. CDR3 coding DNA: TGTGCCACCAGCAGAGTCAGGGATCCCTACAATGAGCAGTTCTTC.

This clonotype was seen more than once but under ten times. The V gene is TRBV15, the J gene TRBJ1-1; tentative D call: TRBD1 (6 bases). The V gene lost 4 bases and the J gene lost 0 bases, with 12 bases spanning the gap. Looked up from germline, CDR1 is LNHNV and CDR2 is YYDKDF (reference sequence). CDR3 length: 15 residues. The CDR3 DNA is TGTGCCACCAGCATGGGACAACCTGTGAACACTGAAGCTTTCTTT. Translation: CATSMGQPVNTEAFF.

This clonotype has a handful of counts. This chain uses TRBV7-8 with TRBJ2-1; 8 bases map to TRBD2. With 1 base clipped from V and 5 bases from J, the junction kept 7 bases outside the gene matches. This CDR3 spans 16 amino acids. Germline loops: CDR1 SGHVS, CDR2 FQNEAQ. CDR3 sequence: CASSLVVGLDDNEQFF. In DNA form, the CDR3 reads TGTGCCAGCAGCTTAGTAGTGGGACTAGACGACAATGAGCAGTTCTTC.

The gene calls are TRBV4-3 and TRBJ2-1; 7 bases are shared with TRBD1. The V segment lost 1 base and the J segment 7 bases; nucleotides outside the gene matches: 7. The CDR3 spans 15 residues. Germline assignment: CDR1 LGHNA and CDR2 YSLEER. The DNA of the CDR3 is TGCGCCAGCAGCCAAGCAGGGACAGCGTTGAATGAGCAGTTCTTC. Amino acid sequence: CASSQAGTALNEQFF.

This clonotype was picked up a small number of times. CDR3 DNA: TGTGCCAGCAGCTTGCCTCAGCCCCAGCATTTT. Translating gives CASSLPQPQHF. The V call is TRBV7-9, the J call TRBJ1-5, with D unclear. V shed 3 bases and J shed 6 bases, with 3 bases lying between them. The CDR3 length is 11 residues. Germline V gene sequence: CDR1 SEHNR, CDR2 FQNEAQ (reference sequence).

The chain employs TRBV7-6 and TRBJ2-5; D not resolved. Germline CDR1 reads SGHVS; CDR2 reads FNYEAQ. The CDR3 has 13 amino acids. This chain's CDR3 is CSRSLYREETQYF. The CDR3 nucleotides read TGTAGCAGATCGTTATATCGCGAAGAGACCCAGTACTTC.

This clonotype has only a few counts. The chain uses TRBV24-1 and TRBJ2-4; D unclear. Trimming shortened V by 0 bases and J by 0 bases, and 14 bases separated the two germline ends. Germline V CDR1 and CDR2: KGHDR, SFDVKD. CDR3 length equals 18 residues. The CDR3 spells CATSDLHWMPEAKNIQYF. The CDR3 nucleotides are TGTGCCACCAGTGATTTGCATTGGATGCCAGAAGCCAAAAACATTCAGTACTTC.

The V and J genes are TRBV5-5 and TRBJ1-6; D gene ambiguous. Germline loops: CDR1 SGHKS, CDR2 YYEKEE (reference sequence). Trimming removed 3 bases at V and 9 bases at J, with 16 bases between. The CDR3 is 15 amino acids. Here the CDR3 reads CASSSRPENASPLHF. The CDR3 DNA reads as TGTGCCAGCAGCTCCCGACCTGAGAACGCTTCACCCCTCCACTTT. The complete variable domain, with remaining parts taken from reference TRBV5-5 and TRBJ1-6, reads DAGVTQSPTHLIKTRGQQVTLRCSPISGHKSVSWYQQVLGQGPQFIFQYYEKEERGRGNFPDRFSARQFPNYSSELNVNALLLGDSALYLCASSSRPENASPLHFGNGTRLTVT.